This T cell receptor (beta chain) was obtained from a study of T cell changes during pregnancy in multiple sclerosis. Only in-frame clones appear in the TCRdb table, and some are missing; sequencing was by immunoSEQ multiplex PCR. Altogether about 59,000 clones are present, approximately 90% being singletons, with the ten largest covering approximately 5%. The junction had 4 bases not matched to a gene; V was cut back by 6 bases and J by 4 bases. The CDR3 has 13 residues. Looked up from germline, CDR1 is SGHNT and CDR2 is YYREEE (reference sequence). The V and J genes are TRBV5-4 and TRBJ1-2, with 9 bases matching TRBD1. The sequenced sample was peripheral blood from another person, used as feeder cells. This clonotype was obtained from a human donor whose cells served as feeder cells for cultures in a pregnancy study. CDR3 in DNA: TGTGCCAGCAAACCACAGGGGGCCTATGGCTACACCTTC. Protein product: CASKPQGAYGYTF.